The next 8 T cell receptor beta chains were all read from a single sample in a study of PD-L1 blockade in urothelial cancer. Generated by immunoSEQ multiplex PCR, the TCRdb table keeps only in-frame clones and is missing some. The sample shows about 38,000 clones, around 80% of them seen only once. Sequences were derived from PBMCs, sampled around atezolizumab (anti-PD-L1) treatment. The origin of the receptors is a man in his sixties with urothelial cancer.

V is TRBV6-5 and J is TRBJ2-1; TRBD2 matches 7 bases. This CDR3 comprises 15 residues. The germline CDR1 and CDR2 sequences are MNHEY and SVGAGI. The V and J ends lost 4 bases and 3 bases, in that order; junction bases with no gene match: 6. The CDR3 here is CASSLLGGDYNEQFF. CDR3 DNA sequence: TGTGCCAGCAGTTTACTGGGAGGGGACTACAATGAGCAGTTCTTC.

The DNA of the CDR3 is TGTGCCAGCAGCCCACACGTATCTAGCACAGATACGCAGTATTTT. This encodes CASSPHVSSTDTQYF. The chain recombines TRBV9 with TRBJ2-3, with D hard to call. CDR3 length equals 15 residues. Germline V gene data show CDR1 as SGDLS and CDR2 as YYNGEE. The V end lost 4 bases, the J end lost 0 bases, and 12 bases lay between the germline ends.

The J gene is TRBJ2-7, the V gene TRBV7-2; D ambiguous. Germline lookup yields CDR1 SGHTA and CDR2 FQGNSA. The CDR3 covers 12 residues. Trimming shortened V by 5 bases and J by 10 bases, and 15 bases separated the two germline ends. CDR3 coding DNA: TGTGCCAGCAGCCCTACCCCCCGTGAACAGTACTTC. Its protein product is CASSPTPREQYF.

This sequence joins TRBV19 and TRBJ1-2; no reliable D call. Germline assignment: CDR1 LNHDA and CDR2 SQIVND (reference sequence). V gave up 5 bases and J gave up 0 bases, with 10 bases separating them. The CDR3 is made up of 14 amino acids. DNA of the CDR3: TGTGCCAGTAGTGAGGCGGGTACTAACTATGGCTACACCTTC. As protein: CASSEAGTNYGYTF.

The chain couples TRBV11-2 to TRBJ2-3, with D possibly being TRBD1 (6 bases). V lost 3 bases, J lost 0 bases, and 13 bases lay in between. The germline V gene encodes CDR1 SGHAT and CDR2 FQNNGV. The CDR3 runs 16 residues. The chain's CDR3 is CASSFRLGASTDTQYF. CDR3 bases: TGTGCCAGCAGCTTCCGACTGGGGGCGAGCACAGATACGCAGTATTTT.

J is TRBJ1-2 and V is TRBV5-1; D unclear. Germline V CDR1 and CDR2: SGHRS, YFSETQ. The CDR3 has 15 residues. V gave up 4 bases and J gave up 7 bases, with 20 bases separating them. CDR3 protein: CASSPAPANSGGYTF. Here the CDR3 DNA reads TGCGCCAGCAGCCCCGCTCCCGCAAATTCAGGTGGCTACACCTTC.

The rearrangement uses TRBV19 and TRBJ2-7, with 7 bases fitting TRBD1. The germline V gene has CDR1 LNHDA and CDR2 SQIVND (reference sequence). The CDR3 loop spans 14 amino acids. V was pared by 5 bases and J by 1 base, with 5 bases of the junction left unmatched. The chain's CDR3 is CASSSDRSSYEQYF. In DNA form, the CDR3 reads TGTGCCAGTAGTTCGGACAGGTCTTCCTACGAGCAGTACTTC.

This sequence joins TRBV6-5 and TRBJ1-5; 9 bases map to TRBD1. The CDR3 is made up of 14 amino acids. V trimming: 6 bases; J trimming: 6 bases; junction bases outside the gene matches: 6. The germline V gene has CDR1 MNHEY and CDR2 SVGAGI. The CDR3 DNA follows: TGTGCCAGCAGACGGACAGGGGTGGGTCAGCCCCAGCATTTT. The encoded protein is CASRRTGVGQPQHF.